This T cell receptor beta chain was captured in a study of OX40 agonist ivuxolimab in advanced cancers. Some background on the complete study: The costimulatory receptor OX40 (CD134) was targeted by ivuxolimab, a fully human IgG2 agonistic monoclonal antibody. Intravenous ivuxolimab was administered to patients every 2 weeks at six dose levels: 0.01, 0.1, 0.3, 1.5, 3 and 10 mg/kg. Of the approximately 50 dose-escalation patients, hepatocellular carcinoma was present in around 20, melanoma in approximately 15, renal cell carcinoma in 9 and head and neck cancer in 9. In the dose-escalation cohort, 82.7% of patients were male, and the mean age was approximately 60 years with a range of about 20 to 80. Patients were allowed to have had prior anti-PD-1, anti-PD-L1 or anti-CTLA-4 therapy, and around two fifths of the dose-escalation patients had been treated with checkpoint inhibitors. Three dose-escalation patients achieved partial responses, one with hepatocellular carcinoma and two with cutaneous melanoma. Peripheral TCRbeta sequencing was intended to test whether TCR sequence diversity was altered and clonal T-cell expansion was caused by ivuxolimab. The paper covers the monotherapy dose-escalation part of the phase I ivuxolimab trial, which included N of about 50 patients.

Taken from the germline V gene, the CDR1 and CDR2 loops are MNHEY and SVGAGI. V gives up 0 bases and J gives up 4 bases, and the segment between their germline ends measures 15 bases. Spanning cysteine to phenylalanine, the CDR3 consists of 16 amino acids. Left in the record is the CDR3 DNA by itself, 48 bases read in frame from the first base. For sequencing of the TCRbeta CDR3 region, genomic DNA was extracted from the sorted cells. The immunoSEQ Assay was used to sequence the TCRbeta CDR3 regions. The immuneACCESS repertoire file appears here via TCRdb, limited to in-frame rearrangements. These files lack a portion of the clones; in checked studies, under half of the deficit traces to unresolved V genes, and the cause of the others is not known. The sample table records 77,000 or so clones; 94% of these occur just once. Jointly, the top ten make up about a fifth of the sample. The paper's findings and limits, for the study overall: Low levels of normalized T-cell clonal expansion were also seen in some patients who did not respond. The antigen specificity of the peripheral T cells that underwent clonal expansion was not determined. At doses of 0.1 to 3.0 mg/kg, clonal expansion of both CD4+ and CD8+ T cells in blood was seen between baseline and week 6. Partial responders in the 0.1-3.0 mg/kg groups had among the lowest normalized peripheral clonal expansion, especially among CD8+ T cells. After ivuxolimab, expanded clones were on average more numerous among CD8+ T cells than among CD4+ T cells.

As to this clone: Its antigen remains undetermined. Per-nucleotide qualities are absent, and no much larger clonotype sits a single base away.

Patients with autoimmune disease history or receiving systemic immunosuppression were excluded from the trial. Peripheral blood for TCR sequencing was drawn from every dose cohort at baseline, at cycle 4 day 1 and at cycle 7 day 1. The samples were drawn from a first-in-human, open-label, multicenter phase I dose-escalation trial of ivuxolimab. Adults with locally advanced or metastatic melanoma, renal cell, hepatocellular, or head and neck squamous cell carcinoma were enrolled in the trial. Before TCR sequencing, CD4+ T cells and CD8+ T cells from peripheral blood were sorted into separate populations.

This specimen was CD4+ or CD8+ T cells sorted from blood, taken in a trial of the OX40 agonist ivuxolimab. The chain is assembled from TRBV6-5 and TRBJ1-2; the D gene cannot be resolved reliably. The receptor was derived from an adult with an advanced solid tumor such as melanoma, head and neck, liver or kidney cancer. The CDR3 in this case is CASSYSRVLDLYGYTF. The bases are TGTGCCAGCAGTTACTCGAGGGTGTTGGACCTCTATGGCTACACCTTC.